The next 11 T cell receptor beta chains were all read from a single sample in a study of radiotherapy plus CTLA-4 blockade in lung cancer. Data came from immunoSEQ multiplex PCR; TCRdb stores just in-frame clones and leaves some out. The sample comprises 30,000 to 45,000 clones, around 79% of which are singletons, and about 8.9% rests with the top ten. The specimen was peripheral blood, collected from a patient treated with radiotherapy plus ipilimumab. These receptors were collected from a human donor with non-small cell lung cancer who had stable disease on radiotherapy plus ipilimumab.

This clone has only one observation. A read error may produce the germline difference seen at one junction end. The CDR3 reads CASRAPSLELYF. CDR3 coding DNA: TGTGCCAGCAGGGCCCCATCCCTCGAGCTGTACTTC. This chain joins TRBV6-1 and TRBJ2-7; D is unresolved. The CDR3 length is 12 residues. From germline, CDR1 is MNHNS and CDR2 SASEGT.

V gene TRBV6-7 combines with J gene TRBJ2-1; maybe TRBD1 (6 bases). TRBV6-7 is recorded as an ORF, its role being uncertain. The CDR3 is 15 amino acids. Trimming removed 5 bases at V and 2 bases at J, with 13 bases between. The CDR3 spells CASSPLTGTYNEQFF. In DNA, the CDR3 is TGTGCCAGCAGTCCACTGACAGGCACCTACAATGAGCAGTTCTTC.

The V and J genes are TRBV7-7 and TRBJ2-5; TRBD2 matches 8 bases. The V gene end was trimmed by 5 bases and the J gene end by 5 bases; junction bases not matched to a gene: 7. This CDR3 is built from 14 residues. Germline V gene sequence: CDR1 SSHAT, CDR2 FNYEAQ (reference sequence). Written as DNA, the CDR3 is TGTGCCAGCAGCCCAGGACTAGCTGGGGAGACCCAGTACTTC. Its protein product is CASSPGLAGETQYF.

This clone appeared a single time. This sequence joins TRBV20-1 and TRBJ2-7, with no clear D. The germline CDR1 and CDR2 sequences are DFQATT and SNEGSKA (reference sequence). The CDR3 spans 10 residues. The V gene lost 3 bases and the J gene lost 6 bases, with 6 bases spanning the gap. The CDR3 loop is CSASLPEQYV. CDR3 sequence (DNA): TGCAGTGCTAGTCTCCCCGAGCAGTACGTC.

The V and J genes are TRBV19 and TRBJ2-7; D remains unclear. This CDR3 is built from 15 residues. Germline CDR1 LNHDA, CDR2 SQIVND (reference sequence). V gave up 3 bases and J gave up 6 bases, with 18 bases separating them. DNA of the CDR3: TGTGCCAGTAGTATTACACACAAGCCTACGGTCGAGCAGTACTTC. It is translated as CASSITHKPTVEQYF.

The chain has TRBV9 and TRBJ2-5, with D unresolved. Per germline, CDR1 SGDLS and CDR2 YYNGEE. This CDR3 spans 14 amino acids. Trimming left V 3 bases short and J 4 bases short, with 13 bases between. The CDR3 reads CASSASGGRETQYF. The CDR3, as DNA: TGTGCCAGCAGCGCCTCTGGTGGCCGAGAGACCCAGTACTTC. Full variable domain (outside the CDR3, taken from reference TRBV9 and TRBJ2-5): DSGVTQTPKHLITATGQRVTLRCSPRSGDLSVYWYQQSLDQGLQFLIQYYNGEERAKGNILERFSAQQFPDLHSELNLSSLELGDSALYFCASSASGGRETQYFGPGTRLLVL.

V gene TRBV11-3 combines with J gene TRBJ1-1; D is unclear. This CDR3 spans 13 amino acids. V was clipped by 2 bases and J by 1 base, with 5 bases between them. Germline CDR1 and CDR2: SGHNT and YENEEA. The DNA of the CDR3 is TGTGCCAGCAGCTTAAAGGGGAACACTGAAGCTTTCTTT. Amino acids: CASSLKGNTEAFF.

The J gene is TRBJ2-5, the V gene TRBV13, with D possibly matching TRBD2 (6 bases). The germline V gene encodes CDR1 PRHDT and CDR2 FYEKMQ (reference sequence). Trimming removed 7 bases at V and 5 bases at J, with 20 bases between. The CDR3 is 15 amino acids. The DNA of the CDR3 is TGTGCCAGCACCCGGAGAGGAGGGAGCGGGGAGACCCAGTACTTC. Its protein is CASTRRGGSGETQYF.

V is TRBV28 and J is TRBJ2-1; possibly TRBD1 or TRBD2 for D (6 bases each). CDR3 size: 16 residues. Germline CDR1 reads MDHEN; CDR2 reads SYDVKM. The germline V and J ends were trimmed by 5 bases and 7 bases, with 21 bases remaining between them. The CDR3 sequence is CASSLPGAGNRNEQFF. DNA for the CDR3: TGTGCCAGCAGTCTCCCGGGGGCGGGGAATCGGAATGAGCAGTTCTTC.

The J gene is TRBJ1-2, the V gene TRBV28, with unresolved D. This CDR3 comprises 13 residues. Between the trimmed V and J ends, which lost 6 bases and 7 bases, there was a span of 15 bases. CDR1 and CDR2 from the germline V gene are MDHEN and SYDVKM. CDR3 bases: TGTGCCAGCAGCCCGACCTCTTTGGGTGGCTACACCTTC. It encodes CASSPTSLGGYTF.

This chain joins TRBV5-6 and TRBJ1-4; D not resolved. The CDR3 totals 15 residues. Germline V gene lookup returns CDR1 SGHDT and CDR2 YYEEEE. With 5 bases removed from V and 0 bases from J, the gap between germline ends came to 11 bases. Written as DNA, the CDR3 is TGTGCCAGCAGTACATTCGGACCAACTAATGAAAAACTGTTTTTT. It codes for CASSTFGPTNEKLFF.